A selection of T cell receptor beta chains follows, all from one sample in a study of cytomegalovirus exposure and HLA in healthy donors. Produced via immunoSEQ multiplex PCR; TCRdb's table is partial and in-frame only. The table has nearly 110,000 clones, just over 70% seen once. The sequenced material came from PBMCs. Every receptor here comes from a boy younger than 18 in good health and CMV-seronegative. The CDR3 runs from the conserved cysteine through the conserved F or W. Fields, in order: J gene, D gene, clone size, V gene, CDR3 DNA, CDR3 protein. D genes are given only for firm matches. Clone size is not always given. Where it is, it says once, few, many or a class for expanded clones.

J: TRBJ1-3; D: -; size: -; V: TRBV6-6; DNA: TGTGCCAGCAGGCCACTATCGGACTCTGGAAACACCATATATTTT; CDR3: CASRPLSDSGNTIYF
J: TRBJ1-2; D: -; size: -; V: TRBV6-1; DNA: TGTGCCAGCAGTGAGGCAGGGGTTGGCTATGGCCACACCTTC; CDR3: CASSEAGVGYGHTF
J: TRBJ2-3; D: -; size: -; V: TRBV5-4; DNA: TGTGCCAGCAACCCCAGTGATAGCGATACGCAGTATTTT; CDR3: CASNPSDSDTQYF
J: TRBJ2-7; D: TRBD1; size: -; V: TRBV16; DNA: TGTGCCAGCACCACCCCCGGGGGACAGGGGGAGTACGAGCAGTACTTC; CDR3: CASTTPGGQGEYEQYF
J: TRBJ1-5; D: -; size: -; V: TRBV5-5; DNA: TGTGCCAGCAGCTTGGGTATTTATAGCAATCAGCCCCAGCATTTT; CDR3: CASSLGIYSNQPQHF
J: TRBJ1-1; D: -; size: few; V: TRBV6-6; DNA: TGTGCCAGCAGTCCTTGGGGGGGGAACACTGAAGCTTTCTTT; CDR3: CASSPWGGNTEAFF
J: TRBJ1-1; D: -; size: -; V: TRBV12-5; DNA: TGTGCTAGTGGTTTCGAGGGTGAAGCTTTCTTT; CDR3: CASGFEGEAFF
J: TRBJ1-2; D: -; size: -; V: TRBV2; DNA: TGTGCCAGCAGTGACCTCACACCTGGCTACACCTTC; CDR3: CASSDLTPGYTF
J: TRBJ2-1; D: -; size: -; V: TRBV7-7; DNA: TGTGCTAGCAGCTTAGGCTCCGCCGGCTCCTACAATGAGCAGTTCTTC; CDR3: CASSLGSAGSYNEQFF
J: TRBJ1-4; D: -; size: -; V: TRBV27; DNA: TGTGCCAGCAGTTTAGGCAGGGGAATAGGTGAAAAACTGTTTTTT; CDR3: CASSLGRGIGEKLFF